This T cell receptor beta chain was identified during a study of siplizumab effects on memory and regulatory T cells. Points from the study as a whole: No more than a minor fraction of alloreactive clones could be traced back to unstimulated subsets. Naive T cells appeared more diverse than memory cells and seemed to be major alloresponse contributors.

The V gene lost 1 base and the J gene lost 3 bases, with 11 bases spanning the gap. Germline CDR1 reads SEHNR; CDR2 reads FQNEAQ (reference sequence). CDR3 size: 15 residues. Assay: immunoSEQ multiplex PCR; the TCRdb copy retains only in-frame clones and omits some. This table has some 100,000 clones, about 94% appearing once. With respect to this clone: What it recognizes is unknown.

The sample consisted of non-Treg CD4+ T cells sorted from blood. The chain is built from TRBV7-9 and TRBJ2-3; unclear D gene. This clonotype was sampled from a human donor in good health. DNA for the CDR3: TGTGCCAGCAGCTTAGACAGCCATCCGACAGATACGCAGTATTTT. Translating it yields CASSLDSHPTDTQYF.